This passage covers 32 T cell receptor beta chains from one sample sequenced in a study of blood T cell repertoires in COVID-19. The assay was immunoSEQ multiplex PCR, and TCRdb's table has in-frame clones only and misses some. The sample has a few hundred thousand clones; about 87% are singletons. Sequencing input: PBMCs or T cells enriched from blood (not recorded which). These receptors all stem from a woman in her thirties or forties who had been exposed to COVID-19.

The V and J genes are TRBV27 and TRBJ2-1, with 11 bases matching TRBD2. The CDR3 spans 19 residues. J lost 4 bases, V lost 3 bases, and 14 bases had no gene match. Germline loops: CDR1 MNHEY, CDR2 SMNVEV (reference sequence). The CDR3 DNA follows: TGTGCCAGCAGTTTCTACGAGAGGGTAGGGACTAGCGGATACAATGAGCAGTTCTTC. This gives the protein CASSFYERVGTSGYNEQFF.

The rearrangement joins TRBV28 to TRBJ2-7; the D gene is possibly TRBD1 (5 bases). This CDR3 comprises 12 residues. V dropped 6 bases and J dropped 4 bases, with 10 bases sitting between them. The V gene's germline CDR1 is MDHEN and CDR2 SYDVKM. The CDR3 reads CASRSAGYEQYF. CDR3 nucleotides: TGTGCCAGCAGGTCCGCAGGGTACGAGCAGTACTTC.

The CDR3 DNA reads as TGTGCCACCAGTGATCCAGCTAGGCGGGGGGGTTTGGAGACCCAGTACTTC. This encodes CATSDPARRGGLETQYF. The chain joins TRBV24-1 to TRBJ2-5; TRBD2 agrees at 9 bases. CDR1 and CDR2 from the germline V gene are KGHDR and SFDVKD. The CDR3 is 17 amino acids. Losses at the gene ends were 3 bases for V and 5 bases for J; bases not matched to a gene: 12.

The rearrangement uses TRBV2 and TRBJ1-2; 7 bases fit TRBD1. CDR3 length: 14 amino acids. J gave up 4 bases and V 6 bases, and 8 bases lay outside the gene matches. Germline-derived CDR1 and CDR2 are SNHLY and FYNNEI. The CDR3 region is CASSEGARSYGYTF. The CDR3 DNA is TGTGCCAGCAGCGAGGGGGCCCGGAGCTATGGCTACACCTTC.

For the CDR3, the DNA is TGTGCCAGCAGCTTAGGGACAGACTACAATGAGCAGTTCTTC. It encodes CASSLGTDYNEQFF. The V call is TRBV7-2, the J call TRBJ2-1; possibly TRBD1 for D (6 bases). The CDR3 covers 14 residues. The V end was cut by 1 base, the J end by 3 bases, with 7 bases between. CDR1 and CDR2 (germline): SGHTA, FQGNSA.

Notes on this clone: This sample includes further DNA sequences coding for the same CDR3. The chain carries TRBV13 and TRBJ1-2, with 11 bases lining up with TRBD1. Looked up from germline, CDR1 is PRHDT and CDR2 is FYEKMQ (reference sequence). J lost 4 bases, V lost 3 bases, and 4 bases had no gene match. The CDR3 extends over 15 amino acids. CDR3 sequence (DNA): TGTGCCAGCAGCTTGGGACAGGGGGTCGGCTATGGCTACACCTTC. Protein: CASSLGQGVGYGYTF.

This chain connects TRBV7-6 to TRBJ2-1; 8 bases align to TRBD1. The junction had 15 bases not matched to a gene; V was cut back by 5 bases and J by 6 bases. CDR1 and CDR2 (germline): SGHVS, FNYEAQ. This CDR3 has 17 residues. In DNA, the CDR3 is TGTGCCAGCAGCCCCGAGGGTGGACAGGGACGCTTCAATGAGCAGTTCTTC. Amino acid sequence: CASSPEGGQGRFNEQFF.

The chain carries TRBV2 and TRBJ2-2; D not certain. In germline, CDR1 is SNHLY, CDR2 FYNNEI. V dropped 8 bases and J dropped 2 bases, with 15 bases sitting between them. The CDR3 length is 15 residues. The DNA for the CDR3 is TGTGCCAGCGAGTTCGGGTCGGTAAACACCGGGGAGCTGTTTTTT. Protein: CASEFGSVNTGELFF.

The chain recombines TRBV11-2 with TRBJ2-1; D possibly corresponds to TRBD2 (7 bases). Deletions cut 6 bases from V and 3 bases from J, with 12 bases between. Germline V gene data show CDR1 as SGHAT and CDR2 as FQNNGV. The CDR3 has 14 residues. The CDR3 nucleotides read TGTGCCAGCAGGGCGGGGGCGCACTACAATGAGCAGTTCTTC. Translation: CASRAGAHYNEQFF.

CDR3 protein: CASSLGGAAQHF. As DNA, the CDR3 is TGTGCCAGCAGTTTAGGGGGCGCGGCCCAGCATTTT. V gene TRBV12-3 or TRBV12-4 combines with J gene TRBJ1-5; tentative D call: TRBD1 (5 bases). Trimming pared 1 base from V and 11 bases from J, leaving 9 bases between. The CDR3 runs to 12 residues.

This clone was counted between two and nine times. CDR3 nucleotide sequence: TGTGCCAGTAGTATGCACAGGACAGGGTTTGAAAAACTGTTTTTT. Translated, it gives CASSMHRTGFEKLFF. The chain combines TRBV19 with TRBJ1-4; 8 nucleotides line up with TRBD1. The CDR3 length is 15 residues. Germline-derived CDR1 and CDR2 are LNHDA and SQIVND (reference sequence). The ends lost 3 bases at V and 7 bases at J; junction bases unmatched: 7. Drawing the rest from reference TRBV19 and TRBJ1-4, the complete variable domain is DGGITQSPKYLFRKEGQNVTLSCEQNLNHDAMYWYRQDPGQGLRLIYYSQIVNDFQKGDIAEGYSVSREKKESFPLTVTSAQKNPTAFYLCASSMHRTGFEKLFFGSGTQLSVL.

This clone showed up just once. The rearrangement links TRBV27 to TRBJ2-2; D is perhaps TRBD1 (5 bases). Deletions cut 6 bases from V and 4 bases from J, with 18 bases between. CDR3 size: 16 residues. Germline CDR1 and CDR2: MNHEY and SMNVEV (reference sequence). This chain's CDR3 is CASSWVGQGGTGELFF. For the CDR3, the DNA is TGTGCCAGCAGCTGGGTGGGTCAGGGTGGCACCGGGGAGCTGTTTTTT.

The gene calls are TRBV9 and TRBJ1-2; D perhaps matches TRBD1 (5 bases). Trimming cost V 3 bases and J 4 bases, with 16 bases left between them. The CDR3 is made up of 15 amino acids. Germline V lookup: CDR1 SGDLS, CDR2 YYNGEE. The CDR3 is CASSAGLLSGYGYTF. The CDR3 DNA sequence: TGTGCCAGCAGCGCAGGGCTCTTATCTGGCTATGGCTACACCTTC.

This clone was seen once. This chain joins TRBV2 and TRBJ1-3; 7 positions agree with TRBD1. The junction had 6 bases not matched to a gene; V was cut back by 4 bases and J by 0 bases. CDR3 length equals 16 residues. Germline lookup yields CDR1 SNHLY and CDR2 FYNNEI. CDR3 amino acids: CASSGDRLYSGNTIYF. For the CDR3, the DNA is TGTGCCAGCAGTGGGGACAGACTCTACTCTGGAAACACCATATATTTT.

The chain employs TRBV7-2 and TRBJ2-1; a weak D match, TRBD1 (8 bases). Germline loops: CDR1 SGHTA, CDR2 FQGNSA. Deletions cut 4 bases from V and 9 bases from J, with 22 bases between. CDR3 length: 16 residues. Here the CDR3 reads CASSWGGTGSRGEQFF. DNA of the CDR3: TGTGCCAGCAGCTGGGGAGGGACAGGTTCGCGGGGTGAGCAGTTCTTC.

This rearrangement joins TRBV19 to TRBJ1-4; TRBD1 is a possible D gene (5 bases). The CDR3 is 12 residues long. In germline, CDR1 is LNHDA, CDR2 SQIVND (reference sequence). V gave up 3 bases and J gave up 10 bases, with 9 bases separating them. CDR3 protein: CASSILQGKLFF. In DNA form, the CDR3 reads TGTGCCAGTAGTATCCTTCAGGGAAAACTGTTTTTT.

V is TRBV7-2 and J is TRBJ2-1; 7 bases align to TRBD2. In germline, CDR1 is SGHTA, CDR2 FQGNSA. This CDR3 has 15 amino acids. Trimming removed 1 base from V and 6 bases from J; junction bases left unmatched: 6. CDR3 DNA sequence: TGTGCCAGCAGCTTAGACCGATCTAGCGGCAATGAGCAGTTCTTC. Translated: CASSLDRSSGNEQFF.

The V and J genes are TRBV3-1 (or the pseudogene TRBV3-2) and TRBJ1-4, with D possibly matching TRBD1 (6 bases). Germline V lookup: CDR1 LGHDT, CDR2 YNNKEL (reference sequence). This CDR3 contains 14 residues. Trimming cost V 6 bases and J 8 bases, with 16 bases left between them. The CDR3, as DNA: TGTGCCAGCAGAGAACAGGGTGGAGAGGAAAAACTGTTTTTT. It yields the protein CASREQGGEEKLFF.

This CDR3 reads CASSRALAGAPSEQFF. The CDR3 DNA reads TGTGCCAGCAGTCGGGCACTAGCGGGGGCCCCCAGTGAGCAGTTCTTC. V usage is TRBV5-4 and J usage is TRBJ2-1; 11 bases map to TRBD2. The CDR3 runs 16 residues. The ends lost 5 bases at V and 9 bases at J; junction bases unmatched: 13. Germline V gene data show CDR1 as SGHNT and CDR2 as YYREEE (reference sequence).

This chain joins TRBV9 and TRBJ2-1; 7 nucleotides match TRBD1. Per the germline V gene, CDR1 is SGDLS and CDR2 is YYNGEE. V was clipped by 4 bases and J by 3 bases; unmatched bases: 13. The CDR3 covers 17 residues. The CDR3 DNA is TGTGCCAGCAGCCCCCGGACAGGCTTTGGAAGCTACAATGAGCAGTTCTTC. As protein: CASSPRTGFGSYNEQFF. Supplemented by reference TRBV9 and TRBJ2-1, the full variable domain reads DSGVTQTPKHLITATGQRVTLRCSPRSGDLSVYWYQQSLDQGLQFLIQYYNGEERAKGNILERFSAQQFPDLHSELNLSSLELGDSALYFCASSPRTGFGSYNEQFFGPGTRLTVL.

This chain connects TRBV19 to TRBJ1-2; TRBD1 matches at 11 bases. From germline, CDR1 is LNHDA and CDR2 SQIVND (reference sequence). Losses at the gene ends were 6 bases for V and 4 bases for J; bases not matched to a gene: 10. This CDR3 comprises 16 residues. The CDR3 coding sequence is TGTGCCAGTAGCCAAGTTTCCGGGACAGGGGGCTATGGCTACACCTTC. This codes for CASSQVSGTGGYGYTF.

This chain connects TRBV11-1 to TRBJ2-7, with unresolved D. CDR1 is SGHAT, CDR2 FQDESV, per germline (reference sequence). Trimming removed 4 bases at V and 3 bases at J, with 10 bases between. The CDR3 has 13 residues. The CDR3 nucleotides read TGTGCCAGCAGCTACACAGAACTCTACGAGCAGTACGTC. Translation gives CASSYTELYEQYV.

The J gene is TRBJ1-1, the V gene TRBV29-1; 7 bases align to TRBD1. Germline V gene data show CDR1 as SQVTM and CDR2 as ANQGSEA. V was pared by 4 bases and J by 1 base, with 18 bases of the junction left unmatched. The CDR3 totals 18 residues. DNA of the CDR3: TGCAGCGTTGCTCTCGGTCGCCAGGGGGGCGCCGGGAACACTGAAGCTTTCTTT. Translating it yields CSVALGRQGGAGNTEAFF.

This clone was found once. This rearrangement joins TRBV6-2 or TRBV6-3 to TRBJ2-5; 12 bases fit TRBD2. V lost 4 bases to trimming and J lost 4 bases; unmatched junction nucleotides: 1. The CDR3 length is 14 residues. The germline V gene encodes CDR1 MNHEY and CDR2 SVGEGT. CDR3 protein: CASSSGLAGETQYF. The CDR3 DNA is TGTGCCAGCAGTTCGGGACTAGCGGGAGAGACCCAGTACTTC.

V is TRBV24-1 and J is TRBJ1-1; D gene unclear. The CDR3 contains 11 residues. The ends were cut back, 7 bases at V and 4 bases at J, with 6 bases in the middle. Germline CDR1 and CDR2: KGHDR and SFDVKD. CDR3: CATRFGTEAFF. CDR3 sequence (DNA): TGTGCCACCAGATTCGGCACTGAAGCTTTCTTT.

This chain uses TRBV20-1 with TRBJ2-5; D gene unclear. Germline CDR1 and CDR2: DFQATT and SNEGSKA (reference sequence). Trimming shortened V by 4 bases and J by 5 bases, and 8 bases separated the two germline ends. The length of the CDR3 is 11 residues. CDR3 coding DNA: TGCAGTGCTAACAATTTGGAGACCCAGTACTTC. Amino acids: CSANNLETQYF.

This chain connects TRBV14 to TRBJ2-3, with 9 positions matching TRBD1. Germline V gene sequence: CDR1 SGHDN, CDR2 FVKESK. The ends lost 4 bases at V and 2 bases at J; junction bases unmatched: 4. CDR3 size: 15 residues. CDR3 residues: CASSPTGGVTDTQYF. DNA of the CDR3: TGTGCCAGCAGCCCGACAGGGGGAGTCACAGATACGCAGTATTTT.

The CDR3 sequence is CASSSRQGGAQETQYF. CDR3 DNA: TGTGCCAGCAGTTCCCGACAGGGGGGGGCCCAAGAGACCCAGTACTTC. The chain is built from TRBV6-5 and TRBJ2-5; the match to TRBD1 covers 9 bases. The ends lost 4 bases at V and 1 base at J; junction bases unmatched: 7. The germline V gene encodes CDR1 MNHEY and CDR2 SVGAGI. CDR3 length: 16 residues.

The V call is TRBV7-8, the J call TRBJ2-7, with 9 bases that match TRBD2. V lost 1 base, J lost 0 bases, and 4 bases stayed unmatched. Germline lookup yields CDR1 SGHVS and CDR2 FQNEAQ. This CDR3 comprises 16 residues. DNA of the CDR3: TGTGCCAGCAGCTTAGGGCTAGCGGGAAGCTCCTACGAGCAGTACGTC. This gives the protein CASSLGLAGSSYEQYV.

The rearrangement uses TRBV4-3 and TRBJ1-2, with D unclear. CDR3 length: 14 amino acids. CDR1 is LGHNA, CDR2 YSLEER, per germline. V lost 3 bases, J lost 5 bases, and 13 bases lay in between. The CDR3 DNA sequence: TGCGCCAGCAGCCAGAAGGCGGGTTTTTATGGCTACACCTTC. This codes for CASSQKAGFYGYTF.

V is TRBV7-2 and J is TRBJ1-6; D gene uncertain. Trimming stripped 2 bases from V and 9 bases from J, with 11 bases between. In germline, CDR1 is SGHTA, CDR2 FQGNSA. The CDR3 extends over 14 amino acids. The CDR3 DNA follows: TGTGCCAGCAGCTTAAAAAACAGTTTTTCACCCCTCCACTTT. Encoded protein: CASSLKNSFSPLHF.

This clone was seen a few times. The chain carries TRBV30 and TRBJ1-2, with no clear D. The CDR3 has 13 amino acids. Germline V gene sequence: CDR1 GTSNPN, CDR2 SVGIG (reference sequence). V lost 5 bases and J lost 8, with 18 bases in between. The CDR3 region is CAWSLGGFEGYTF. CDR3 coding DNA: TGTGCCTGGTCCCTAGGCGGATTCGAGGGCTACACCTTC.